Reported below is one TCR beta chain. The target antigen is unknown. Noted treatment: oral pan-JAK inhibitor, 5-10 mg twice daily. This CDR3 comprises 16 residues. Germline loops: CDR1 SGHAT, CDR2 FQNNGV. The V segment lost 4 bases and the J segment 5 bases; nucleotides outside the gene matches: 8. The sample originates from a study of CD8+ T cells in alopecia areata. Whole-study results and caveats: Patients shared TCRs less clearly than mice did, possibly for HLA-related reasons. Clonality in the scalp and expanded CD8+ clones ranked among the top 100 were significantly decreased by tofacitinib. Higher clonality than in normal scalp was seen in lesional scalp, especially alopecia totalis/universalis. How baseline CD8+ expansion relates to response remains uncertain (there was one nonresponder).

The authors extracted RNA and reverse transcribed it into cDNA as the sequencing template. Produced via immunoSEQ multiplex PCR; TCRdb's table is partial and in-frame only. The table includes about 200,000 clones, roughly two fifths detected once. The rearrangement links TRBV11-2 to TRBJ2-2, with 9 nucleotides matching TRBD2. The material was CD4+ T cells sorted from blood, obtained at roughly week 30, from a patient treated with tofacitinib. This TCR was recovered from a human donor with alopecia areata. CDR3 sequence: CASSYYFSGRTGELFF. Written as DNA, the CDR3 is TGTGCCAGCAGCTACTACTTTAGCGGGAGAACCGGGGAGCTGTTTTTT.